The sequence of this TCR beta chain was determined in a study of T-cell reconstitution after alpha-beta-depleted transplantation in children. Notes on the study in general: Hyperexpanded clones declined; after one year, newly produced T cells mostly supplied diversity. Some patients' high day-60 TCRbeta diversity was traced to surviving recipient T cells and thymic progenitors. In patients about two months after transplant, alpha-beta T cells reportedly arose from several hundred expanded graft clones.

This clonotype was recorded a few times. What it binds is unknown. The authors prepared the TCRbeta library with unique molecular identifiers. MiXCR was run by TCRdb on the PCR reads, yielding one entry per CDR3 protein. The sample has about 870,000 distinct CDR3 sequences, roughly 16% seen once. The sequence derives from a male patient younger than 18 who had a stem cell transplant for acute lymphoblastic leukemia, so the T cells may come from the graft donor. Sample: PBMCs, mostly from graft donor cells, taken 360 days after TCRalphabeta/CD19-depleted stem cell transplant.

The CDR3 bases are TGTGCCAGTAGTGCTTGGACTAGCGGGTCATACAATGAGCAGTTCTTC. Translated, it gives CASSAWTSGSYNEQFF. The rearrangement joins TRBV19 to TRBJ2-1; TRBD2 agrees at 11 bases. This CDR3 has 16 residues. Germline V lookup: CDR1 LNHDA, CDR2 SQIVND (reference sequence). V was clipped by 5 bases and J by 4 bases; unmatched bases: 7.